One sample yielded the 31 T cell receptor beta chains listed below, sequenced in a study of T cell clonality in common variable immunodeficiency. Libraries were prepared by immunoSEQ multiplex PCR; TCRdb keeps only in-frame clonotypes and omits some of them. In total the sample includes approximately 34,000 clones, none of them seen once. The sample taken for sequencing was peripheral blood mononuclear cells. These receptors originate from a person aged 18-70 years in good health.

At least ten counts were recorded for this clone. The observed sequence ends 3 residues before the CDR3 terminus, with the missing tail filled in from the germline J gene. The gene calls are TRBV5-1 and TRBJ1-2; no reliable D call. This CDR3 has 13 residues. CDR1 is SGHRS and CDR2 is YFSETQ in the germline V gene. Trimming removed 0 bases from V and 4 bases from J, with 7 bases in between. The CDR3 DNA, read in part, is TGCGCCAGCAGCTTGGACAGCACCTATGGC. Translating it yields CASSLDSTYG. In full, the CDR3 reads CASSLDSTYGYTF.

Details on this clone: The read comes to an end 3 residues before the CDR3 does, leaving the germline J gene to fill in the end. The gene calls are TRBV7-7 and TRBJ2-3; D possibly matches TRBD1 or TRBD2 (7 bases each). The CDR3 totals 15 residues. Deletions cut 5 bases from V and 3 bases from J, with 15 bases between. Per the germline V gene, CDR1 is SSHAT and CDR2 is FNYEAQ (reference sequence). CDR3 bases read: TGTGCCAGCAGCAGGGGGAGGGGGCGGACAGATACG. This gives the protein CASSRGRGRTDT. The complete CDR3 protein is CASSRGRGRTDTQYF.

This clone appeared many times. The CDR3 end is not reached by the read, which stops 3 residues before it; the germline J gene fills it in. This chain connects TRBV20-1 to TRBJ2-5; D is tentatively TRBD1 or TRBD2 (5 bases each). CDR3 length equals 13 residues. The germline gives CDR1 DFQATT, CDR2 SNEGSKA (reference sequence). Trimming cost V 1 base and J 4 bases, with 10 bases left between them. The sequenced part of the CDR3 DNA is TGCAGTGCTAGAGGAGAGGGGCCAGAGACC. This translates into CSARGEGPET. The entire CDR3 protein reads CSARGEGPETQYF.

The table lists this clone with many counts. Coverage ceases 3 residues before the CDR3 finishes, and the germline J gene fills in the end. The chain joins TRBV19 to TRBJ2-7; 12 bases are a match to TRBD1. The CDR3 runs 18 residues. J was trimmed by 2 bases and V by 6 bases; bases with no gene match: 14. The germline V gene encodes CDR1 LNHDA and CDR2 SQIVND (reference sequence). The CDR3 loop reads CASSTIGTGGGNPYEQYF. Incomplete CDR3 DNA: TGTGCCAGTAGCACAATAGGGACAGGGGGCGGAAATCCCTACGAG.

There are many counts of this clone. The read halts 3 residues ahead of the CDR3 end, with the missing end drawn from the germline J gene. The chain recombines TRBV5-1 with TRBJ1-1; perhaps TRBD1 as D (6 bases). Germline-derived CDR1 and CDR2 are SGHRS and YFSETQ. The germline V and J ends were trimmed by 5 bases and 6 bases, with 17 bases remaining between them. The CDR3 loop spans 14 amino acids. The CDR3 sequence is CASSLNSGGAEAFF. CDR3 bases read: TGCGCCAGCAGTTTGAACTCGGGGGGCGCTGAA.

This clone has ten or more counts. The read is 3 residues too short to cover the CDR3 end, so that end is filled in from the germline J gene. This chain joins TRBV14 and TRBJ2-7, with unresolved D. This CDR3 has 13 amino acids. The germline V gene encodes CDR1 SGHDN and CDR2 FVKESK. V was cut by 1 base and J by 6 bases, with 10 bases left in between. The DNA read from the CDR3 is TGTGCCAGCAGCCAAGTCCCCAGTTCCGAG. This codes for CASSQVPSSE. The CDR3 in its entirety is CASSQVPSSEQYF.

This clone was seen at least ten times. The DNA ends 3 residues before the CDR3 does, and the rest of the CDR3 is filled in from the germline J gene. The chain carries TRBV20-1 and TRBJ2-7, with no clear D. The CDR3 consists of 15 residues. CDR1 and CDR2 (germline): DFQATT, SNEGSKA (reference sequence). Trimming left V 0 bases short and J 0 bases short, with 12 bases between. The DNA read from the CDR3 is TGCAGTGCTAGAGATGCGCATACTCTCTCCTACGAG. Translating gives CSARDAHTLSYE. The complete CDR3 protein is CSARDAHTLSYEQYF.

This clone was counted many times. The read ends 3 residues early relative to the CDR3; the germline J gene fills the gap. This chain uses TRBV15 with TRBJ2-3; the D gene is possibly TRBD1 (5 bases). In germline, CDR1 is LNHNV, CDR2 YYDKDF (reference sequence). Trimming stripped 0 bases from V and 0 bases from J, with 10 bases between. The CDR3 has 16 residues. Here the CDR3 reads CATSREGHVSTDTQYF. The CDR3 DNA, read in part, is TGTGCCACCAGCAGAGAGGGGCACGTAAGCACAGATACG.

In this sample, this clone turned up many times. The CDR3 is cut off 3 residues early in the read; its end comes from the germline J gene. V usage is TRBV12-3 or TRBV12-4 and J usage is TRBJ2-1, with D perhaps matching TRBD2 (5 bases). Trimming cost V 3 bases and J 8 bases, with 11 bases left between them. CDR3 length equals 13 residues. CDR3 amino acids: CASSFGLGDEQFF. The CDR3 bases that were read are TGTGCCAGCAGTTTCGGACTGGGCGATGAG.

In its sample, this clone was seen many times. The observed sequence ends 3 residues before the CDR3 terminus, with the missing tail filled in from the germline J gene. The rearrangement links TRBV2 to TRBJ2-7; D remains unclear. Trimming left V 0 bases short and J 4 bases short, with 7 bases between. Germline V gives CDR1 SNHLY, CDR2 FYNNEI. The CDR3 totals 13 residues. Here the CDR3 reads CASSEAAVYEQYF. The sequenced CDR3 bases are TGTGCCAGCAGTGAAGCGGCGGTTTACGAG.

This clone occurred many times. Read sequence stops 3 residues before the CDR3 end, and the germline J gene provides the missing end. The chain joins TRBV28 to TRBJ1-2; 9 bases are a match to TRBD1. The CDR3 sequence is 15 residues long. CDR1 is MDHEN, CDR2 SYDVKM, per germline. With 5 bases clipped from V and 7 bases from J, the junction kept 11 bases outside the gene matches. CDR3 bases read: TGTGCCAGCAGTACAGCCGGGACAGGGTCGTCTGGC. This translates into CASSTAGTGSSG. The entire CDR3 sequence reads CASSTAGTGSSGYTF.

This clone came up a few times. The CDR3 goes on 3 residues after the read ends, and that part is filled in from the germline J gene. V and J are TRBV10-3 and TRBJ2-7; 11 positions match TRBD1. Germline CDR1 and CDR2: ENHRY and SYGVKD. V shed 3 bases and J 6 bases; nucleotides not matched to a gene: 4. This CDR3 is 14 amino acids long. The CDR3 reads CAISDPGQGGEQYF. Incomplete CDR3 DNA: TGTGCCATCAGTGACCCGGGACAGGGGGGCGAG.

This clone was counted at least ten times. Read coverage stops 3 residues before the CDR3 terminus; the germline J gene supplies the remainder. The genes are TRBV5-1 and TRBJ1-1, with TRBD1 matching over 7 bases. CDR1 SGHRS and CDR2 YFSETQ come from the germline V gene. The trim removed 3 bases at V and 3 bases at J, leaving 8 bases unmatched. This CDR3 is 15 amino acids long. This CDR3 reads CASSSTGDIDTEAFF. The CDR3 bases that were read are TGCGCCAGCAGCTCAACAGGGGATATCGACACTGAA. Using reference TRBV5-1 and TRBJ1-1 for the parts outside the CDR3, the full variable domain is KAGVTQTPRYLIKTRGQQVTLSCSPISGHRSVSWYQQTPGQGLQFLFEYFSETQRNKGNFPGRFSGRQFSNSRSEMNVSTLELGDSALYLCASSSTGDIDTEAFFGQGTRLTVV.

At least ten counts were recorded for this clone. The read ends 3 residues shy of where the CDR3 ends; the end is completed using the germline J gene. The chain combines TRBV20-1 with TRBJ2-1; 14 bases agree with TRBD2. This CDR3 spans 15 amino acids. Per germline, CDR1 DFQATT and CDR2 SNEGSKA (reference sequence). Unmatched junction bases numbered 6, after V lost 3 bases and J lost 8 bases. The CDR3 sequence is CSARGTSGSGYEQFF. The sequenced CDR3 bases are TGCAGTGCTAGGGGGACTAGCGGGAGTGGGTATGAG.

This clone was seen repeatedly, ten times or more. The sequenced part of the CDR3 DNA is TGCAGTGCTAGTGGGACTAGCGGGGTTAGCACAGATACG. Translating it yields CSASGTSGVSTDT. The CDR3 in full is CSASGTSGVSTDTQYF. V usage is TRBV20-1 and J usage is TRBJ2-3; TRBD2 agrees at 13 bases. The CDR3 extends 3 residues past the end of the read, so its final part is completed from the germline J gene. The junction had 3 bases not matched to a gene; V was cut back by 3 bases and J by 0 bases. Germline loops: CDR1 DFQATT, CDR2 SNEGSKA (reference sequence). The length of the CDR3 is 16 residues.

At least ten counts were recorded for this clone. The CDR3 end falls 3 residues outside the read, so it is completed with the germline J gene. This rearrangement joins TRBV7-2 to TRBJ2-5; D may be TRBD2 (6 bases). Germline CDR1 is SGHTA and CDR2 is FQGNSA. The ends were cut back, 1 base at V and 2 bases at J, with 11 bases in the middle. This CDR3 is 15 amino acids long. Incomplete CDR3 DNA: TGTGCCAGCAGCTTAGGCGGGGAATCACAAGAGACC. It specifies CASSLGGESQET. The entire CDR3 protein reads CASSLGGESQETQYF.

This clone was found many times. The read gets to within 3 residues of the CDR3 end, and the germline J gene fills in the rest. The chain combines TRBV5-6 with TRBJ2-4; TRBD1 matches at 7 bases. This CDR3 spans 15 amino acids. Germline V gene sequence: CDR1 SGHDT, CDR2 YYEEEE. Trimming cost V 0 bases and J 3 bases; bases outside gene matches: 3. Incomplete CDR3 DNA: TGTGCCAGCAGCTTGGGAGGGGACAGCAAAAACATT. Translating gives CASSLGGDSKNI. The CDR3 as a whole reads CASSLGGDSKNIQYF.

The sample holds many counts of this clone. The missing CDR3 end, 3 residues past where the read stops, is filled in from the germline J gene. The chain has TRBV11-3 and TRBJ1-4; D call uncertain. The CDR3 loop spans 15 amino acids. The V gene lost 5 bases and the J gene lost 1 base, with 11 bases spanning the gap. Germline loops: CDR1 SGHNT, CDR2 YENEEA. CDR3 DNA (partial): TGTGCCAGCAGCCCAACACCACAAACTAATGAAAAA. Its translation is CASSPTPQTNEK. The CDR3, in full, reads CASSPTPQTNEKLFF.

This clone has ten or more counts. The read ends 3 residues before the CDR3 terminus; that terminus is restored from the germline J gene. The chain links TRBV6-4 to TRBJ2-1, with a tentative D call TRBD1 (6 bases). V dropped 5 bases and J dropped 7 bases, with 15 bases sitting between them. Germline lookup yields CDR1 MRHNA and CDR2 SNTAGT. The CDR3 is made up of 14 amino acids. This CDR3 reads CASSLYTGRNEQFF. The sequenced CDR3 bases are TGTGCCAGCAGTCTTTATACAGGGCGGAATGAG.

This clone has at least ten counts. The read terminates 3 residues before the CDR3 end, so the remaining end is supplied by the germline J gene. This chain joins TRBV20-1 and TRBJ2-2; the match to TRBD2 covers 10 bases. The CDR3 sequence is 15 residues long. Losses at the gene ends were 1 base for V and 5 bases for J; bases not matched to a gene: 4. CDR1 is DFQATT and CDR2 is SNEGSKA in the germline V gene (reference sequence). CDR3 DNA, as far as it was read: TGCAGTGCTAGAGTAGCGGGAGGCATGACCGGGGAG. Protein: CSARVAGGMTGE. In full, the CDR3 is CSARVAGGMTGELFF.

There are many counts of this clone. Read data end 3 residues before the CDR3 end; the end is taken from the germline J gene. The genes are TRBV19 and TRBJ2-5; TRBD1 aligns across 8 bases. Unmatched junction bases numbered 2, after V lost 4 bases and J lost 7 bases. This CDR3 contains 12 residues. Germline loops: CDR1 LNHDA, CDR2 SQIVND (reference sequence). The CDR3 region is CASSNTGGTQYF. Partial CDR3 DNA: TGTGCCAGTAGTAACACAGGGGGGACC. The whole variable domain, filled in from reference TRBV19 and TRBJ2-5, reads DGGITQSPKYLFRKEGQNVTLSCEQNLNHDAMYWYRQDPGQGLRLIYYSQIVNDFQKGDIAEGYSVSREKKESFPLTVTSAQKNPTAFYLCASSNTGGTQYFGPGTRLLVL.

This clone was seen at least ten times. The observed sequence ends 3 residues before the CDR3 terminus, with the missing tail filled in from the germline J gene. The chain joins TRBV2 to TRBJ2-1; D is perhaps TRBD2 (5 bases). Germline V gene sequence: CDR1 SNHLY, CDR2 FYNNEI. Trimming stripped 2 bases from V and 1 base from J, with 12 bases between. The CDR3 has 16 residues. Incomplete CDR3 DNA: TGTGCCAGCAGTGAAAATTTTCGGACTTCCTACAATGAG. This codes for CASSENFRTSYNE. The full CDR3 protein reads CASSENFRTSYNEQFF.

This clone occurred a few times. The read gets to within 3 residues of the CDR3 end, and the germline J gene fills in the rest. The chain combines TRBV4-2 with TRBJ2-5; TRBD2 agrees at 10 bases. The length of the CDR3 is 16 residues. The junction had 6 bases not matched to a gene; V was cut back by 1 base and J by 4 bases. Germline V gives CDR1 LGHNA, CDR2 YNFKEQ. The CDR3 region is CASSQGPLAGGETQYF. CDR3 DNA (partial): TGTGCCAGCAGCCAAGGCCCGTTAGCGGGAGGAGAGACC.

This clone was seen many times. The read is 3 residues too short to cover the CDR3 end, so that end is filled in from the germline J gene. The gene calls are TRBV4-1 and TRBJ1-2; D is possibly TRBD1 (6 bases). The germline V gene has CDR1 MGHRA and CDR2 YSYEKL. The V and J ends lost 2 bases and 3 bases respectively, with 19 bases between them. The CDR3 sequence is 17 residues long. The CDR3 protein is CASSQPRRGSVDYGYTF. The CDR3 DNA, read in part, is TGCGCCAGCAGCCAACCCCGTAGGGGGTCGGTAGACTATGGC.

This clone was picked up many times. The CDR3 end lies 3 residues beyond the end of the read and is filled in from the germline J gene. The gene calls are TRBV7-9 and TRBJ1-1; 7 bases are shared with TRBD1. J was trimmed by 4 bases and V by 3 bases; bases with no gene match: 5. The CDR3 runs to 14 residues. CDR1 and CDR2 (germline): SEHNR, FQNEAQ (reference sequence). The CDR3 DNA, read in part, is TGTGCCAGCAGCTTTGAAGGGGGCATCACTGAA. Its translation: CASSFEGGITE. The whole CDR3 region reads CASSFEGGITEAFF.

This clone appeared many times. The read halts 3 residues ahead of the CDR3 end, with the missing end drawn from the germline J gene. The V and J genes are TRBV19 and TRBJ2-5, with 13 bases aligning to TRBD2. Germline assignment: CDR1 LNHDA and CDR2 SQIVND (reference sequence). There are 15 residues in the CDR3. Trimming took 4 bases from V and 5 from J; bases not matched to a gene: 4. CDR3 DNA, as far as it was read: TGTGCCAGTAGTACCGGACTAGCGGGAGTGGAGACC. Protein sequence: CASSTGLAGVET. The CDR3 in full is CASSTGLAGVETQYF.

This clone has at least ten counts. The read halts 3 residues ahead of the CDR3 end, with the missing end drawn from the germline J gene. The rearrangement links TRBV12-3 or TRBV12-4 to TRBJ2-7, with TRBD1 as a possible D gene (6 bases). This CDR3 region has 14 residues. V was clipped by 5 bases and J by 3 bases, with 14 bases between them. The covered CDR3 bases are TGTGCCAGCAGTAGCTCCGGGACAAACTACGAG. This codes for CASSSSGTNYE. The complete CDR3 sequence is CASSSSGTNYEQYF.

This clone was counted at least ten times. Coverage ceases 3 residues before the CDR3 finishes, and the germline J gene fills in the end. The chain combines TRBV6-1 with TRBJ2-2; tentatively, D is TRBD1 (5 bases). This CDR3 has 15 amino acids. Germline lookup yields CDR1 MNHNS and CDR2 SASEGT. V was pared by 2 bases and J by 2 bases, with 9 bases between. This chain's CDR3 is CASSETTDNTGELFF. The CDR3 DNA, read in part, is TGTGCCAGCAGTGAAACGACAGACAACACCGGGGAG.

This clone was seen repeatedly, ten times or more. The sequenced fragment ends 3 residues before the CDR3 boundary, so the rest is inferred from the germline J gene. V gene TRBV7-2 combines with J gene TRBJ1-1; tentatively, D is TRBD1 (6 bases). Germline values: CDR1 SGHTA, CDR2 FQGNSA. The CDR3 sequence is 15 residues long. The V end was cut by 0 bases, the J end by 1 base, with 9 bases between. The CDR3 loop reads CASSLAPTGNTEAFF. CDR3 bases read: TGTGCCAGCAGCTTAGCGCCGACAGGGAACACTGAA.

There are a few counts of this clone. The CDR3 end is not reached by the read, which stops 3 residues before it; the germline J gene fills it in. V and J are TRBV25-1 and TRBJ2-3; D is perhaps TRBD2 (6 bases). The length of the CDR3 is 17 residues. Germline CDR1 reads MGHDK; CDR2 reads SYGVNS. V was pared by 3 bases and J by 0 bases, with 16 bases between. The part of the CDR3 DNA that was read is TGTGCCAGCAGTGACCTTGCCGGGACTCTCAGCACAGATACG. This sequence encodes CASSDLAGTLSTDT. The whole CDR3 protein reads CASSDLAGTLSTDTQYF. The whole variable domain, filled in from reference TRBV25-1 and TRBJ2-3, reads EADIYQTPRYLVIGTGKKITLECSQTMGHDKMYWYQQDPGMELHLIHYSYGVNSTEKGDLSSESTVSRIRTEHFPLTLESARPSHTSQYLCASSDLAGTLSTDTQYFGPGTRLTVL.

In this sample, this clone turned up many times. Partial CDR3 DNA: TGTGCCAGTTCAGGGACG. This encodes CASSGT. In full, the CDR3 is CASSGTQYF. This chain links TRBV19 with TRBJ2-3; possibly TRBD1 for D (5 bases). From the germline J gene comes the end of the CDR3, since the read stops 3 residues before it. CDR1 is LNHDA, CDR2 SQIVND, per germline (reference sequence). The CDR3 has 9 residues.